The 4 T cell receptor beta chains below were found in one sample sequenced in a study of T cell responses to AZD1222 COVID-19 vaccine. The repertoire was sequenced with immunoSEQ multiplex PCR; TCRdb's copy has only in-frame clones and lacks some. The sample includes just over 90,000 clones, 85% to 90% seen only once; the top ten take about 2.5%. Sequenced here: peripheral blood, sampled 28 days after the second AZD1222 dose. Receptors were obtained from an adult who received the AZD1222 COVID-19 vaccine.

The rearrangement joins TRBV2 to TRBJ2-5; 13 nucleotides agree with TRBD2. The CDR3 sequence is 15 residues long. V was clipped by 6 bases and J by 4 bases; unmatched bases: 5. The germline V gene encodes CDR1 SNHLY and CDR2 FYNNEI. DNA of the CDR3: TGTGCCAGCAGCTGGACTAGCGGGGGTGGAGAGACCCAGTACTTC. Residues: CASSWTSGGGETQYF.

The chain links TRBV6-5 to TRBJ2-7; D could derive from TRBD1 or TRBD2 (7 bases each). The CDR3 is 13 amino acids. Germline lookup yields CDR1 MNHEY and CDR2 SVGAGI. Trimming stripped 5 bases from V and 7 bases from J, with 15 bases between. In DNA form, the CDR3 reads TGTGCCAGCAGTAGCAACAGGGGAGGGGAGCAGTACTTC. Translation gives CASSSNRGGEQYF.

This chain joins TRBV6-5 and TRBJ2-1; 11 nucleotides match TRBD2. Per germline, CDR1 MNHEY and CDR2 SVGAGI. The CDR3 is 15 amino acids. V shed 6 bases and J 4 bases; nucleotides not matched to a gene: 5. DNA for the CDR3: TGTGCCAGCAGCCCAGGGACTAGCGGTTACAATGAGCAGTTCTTC. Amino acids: CASSPGTSGYNEQFF.

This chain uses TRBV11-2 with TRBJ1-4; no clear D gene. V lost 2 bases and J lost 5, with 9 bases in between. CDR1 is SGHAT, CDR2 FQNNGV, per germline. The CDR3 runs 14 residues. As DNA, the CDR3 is TGTGCCAGCAGCTTAAATCCCAAGAATGAAAAACTGTTTTTT. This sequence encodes CASSLNPKNEKLFF.